These 14 T cell receptor beta chains came from one sample sequenced in a study of blood T cell repertoires in COVID-19. Method: immunoSEQ multiplex PCR; TCRdb's copy keeps in-frame clones and lacks some. This table has about 84,000 clones, around 88% appearing once. Material: peripheral blood. These receptors all stem from an elderly man with active or convalescent COVID-19.

The rearrangement links TRBV6-2 or TRBV6-3 to TRBJ2-2, with TRBD1 matching over 7 bases. After removal of 6 bases from V and 2 bases from J, the junction contained 9 bases not matched to a gene. In germline, CDR1 is MNHEY, CDR2 SVGEGT. The CDR3 runs to 16 residues. CDR3 in amino acids: CASSQTGHFNTGELFF. Here the CDR3 DNA reads TGTGCCAGCAGCCAGACAGGGCATTTTAACACCGGGGAGCTGTTTTTT.

The chain carries TRBV2 and TRBJ1-1; perhaps TRBD1 as D (5 bases). The CDR3 runs to 12 residues. The V gene lost 4 bases and the J gene lost 4 bases, with 7 bases spanning the gap. The V gene's germline CDR1 is SNHLY and CDR2 FYNNEI. The CDR3 region has the DNA TGTGCCAGCAGTGTCGGGGGCACTGAAGCTTTCTTT. The encoded protein is CASSVGGTEAFF. Full variable domain (remainder filled in from reference TRBV2 and TRBJ1-1): EPEVTQTPSHQVTQMGQEVILRCVPISNHLYFYWYRQILGQKVEFLVSFYNNEISEKSEIFDDQFSVERPDGSNFTLKIRSTKLEDSAMYFCASSVGGTEAFFGQGTRLTVV.

The rearrangement links TRBV4-1 to TRBJ2-1, with a tentative D call TRBD1 (6 bases). Trimming removed 0 bases at V and 4 bases at J, with 10 bases between. The CDR3 covers 15 residues. Germline CDR1 and CDR2: MGHRA and YSYEKL. The CDR3 coding sequence is TGCGCCAGCAGCCAAGATGGGCAGGGGTACAATGAGCAGTTCTTC. It codes for CASSQDGQGYNEQFF.

This clone appeared a single time. V gene TRBV7-3 combines with J gene TRBJ1-6; a possible D gene is TRBD1 (6 bases). Deletions cut 1 base from V and 7 bases from J, with 11 bases between. Germline CDR1 SGHTA, CDR2 FQGTGA. The CDR3 is 15 amino acids. Written as DNA, the CDR3 is TGTGCCAGCAGCTTAAGGGGGCTCGGAAATTCACCCCTCCACTTT. It specifies CASSLRGLGNSPLHF.

This clone was seen just once. The chain couples TRBV27 to TRBJ2-7, with TRBD2 identical over 7 bases. Unmatched junction bases numbered 6, after V lost 0 bases and J lost 4 bases. This CDR3 has 15 residues. From germline, CDR1 is MNHEY and CDR2 SMNVEV (reference sequence). This CDR3 is CASSLSLAGRYEQYF. CDR3 DNA: TGTGCCAGCAGTTTATCGTTAGCGGGTCGGTACGAGCAGTACTTC.

The chain couples TRBV11-2 to TRBJ2-5, with a weak D call TRBD2 (6 bases). Trimming removed 6 bases at V and 1 base at J, with 9 bases between. The CDR3 contains 13 residues. In germline, CDR1 is SGHAT, CDR2 FQNNGV. This CDR3 reads CASRSGAQETQYF. CDR3 nucleotides: TGTGCCAGCAGGTCGGGAGCCCAAGAGACCCAGTACTTC.

The genes are TRBV10-3 and TRBJ2-1, with D tentatively TRBD1 (8 bases). Germline V gene data show CDR1 as ENHRY and CDR2 as SYGVKD. V shed 0 bases and J shed 4 bases, with 16 bases lying between them. There are 17 residues in the CDR3. The CDR3 DNA reads TGTGCCATCAGTGAGTCCGGGACAGGCGGGGGATACAATGAGCAGTTCTTC. Residues: CAISESGTGGGYNEQFF.

This chain uses TRBV4-1 with TRBJ2-3; tentatively, D is TRBD2 (6 bases). Germline V gives CDR1 MGHRA, CDR2 YSYEKL. V gave up 0 bases and J gave up 8 bases, with 12 bases separating them. The CDR3 loop spans 14 amino acids. The CDR3 region is CASSQEGGRGTQYF. CDR3 DNA: TGCGCCAGCAGCCAAGAGGGGGGTCGGGGTACGCAGTATTTT.

The chain is built from TRBV15 and TRBJ2-7; a possible D gene is TRBD1 (5 bases). CDR3 length: 14 amino acids. In germline, CDR1 is LNHNV, CDR2 YYDKDF (reference sequence). V was pared by 4 bases and J by 4 bases, with 14 bases between. CDR3: CATSTLGSGYEQYF. The CDR3 DNA reads TGTGCCACCAGCACCCTGGGGTCAGGGTACGAGCAGTACTTC. Complete variable domain (other parts from reference TRBV15 and TRBJ2-7): DAMVIQNPRYQVTQFGKPVTLSCSQTLNHNVMYWYQQKSSQAPKLLFHYYDKDFNNEADTPDNFQSRRPNTSFCFLDIRSPGLGDTAMYLCATSTLGSGYEQYFGPGTRLTVT.

The chain links TRBV7-9 to TRBJ1-2, with D unresolved. With 5 bases removed from V and 6 bases from J, the gap between germline ends came to 22 bases. Germline CDR1 is SEHNR and CDR2 is FQNEAQ (reference sequence). CDR3 size: 16 residues. The CDR3, as DNA: TGTGCCAGCAGCCAGGCAACAAGAAAAGTGTGGGATGGCTACACCTTC. This sequence encodes CASSQATRKVWDGYTF. Using reference TRBV7-9 and TRBJ1-2 for the parts outside the CDR3, the full variable domain is DTGVSQNPRHKITKRGQNVTFRCDPISEHNRLYWYRQTLGQGPEFLTYFQNEAQLEKSRLLSDRFSAERPKGSFSTLEIQRTEQGDSAMYLCASSQATRKVWDGYTFGSGTRLTVV.

This chain joins TRBV6-6 and TRBJ1-1; TRBD1 might be the D (5 bases). The CDR3 totals 11 residues. CDR1 and CDR2 (germline): MNHNY, SVGAGI (reference sequence). Trimming left V 6 bases short and J 7 bases short, with 9 bases between. For the CDR3, the DNA is TGTGCCAGCAGGACAGTACTTGAAGCTTTCTTT. Its protein is CASRTVLEAFF.

This chain links TRBV5-4 with TRBJ2-3; 9 positions match TRBD2. Trimming at V came to 3 bases and at J to 4 bases, leaving 15 bases not matched to a gene. Germline V gene lookup returns CDR1 SGHNT and CDR2 YYREEE (reference sequence). This CDR3 contains 18 residues. CDR3 region: CASSSGGNGGRGPDTQYF. The CDR3 DNA sequence: TGTGCCAGCAGCTCGGGGGGTAACGGCGGGAGGGGACCAGATACGCAGTATTTT.

V is TRBV19 and J is TRBJ1-6; unclear D gene. Germline loops: CDR1 LNHDA, CDR2 SQIVND (reference sequence). V gave up 0 bases and J gave up 10 bases, with 13 bases separating them. The CDR3 is made up of 15 amino acids. The CDR3 sequence: CASSIDRTGKSPLHF. CDR3 nucleotides: TGTGCCAGTAGTATAGATCGGACGGGGAAATCACCCCTCCACTTT.

The chain has TRBV3-1 (or the pseudogene TRBV3-2) and TRBJ2-3; TRBD2 matches 7 bases. V was pared by 1 base and J by 3 bases, with 1 base of the junction left unmatched. Germline values: CDR1 LGHDT, CDR2 YNNKEL (reference sequence). The length of the CDR3 is 14 residues. The CDR3 sequence: CASSQGTRTDTQYF. The CDR3 bases are TGTGCCAGCAGCCAAGGGACTAGAACAGATACGCAGTATTTT.